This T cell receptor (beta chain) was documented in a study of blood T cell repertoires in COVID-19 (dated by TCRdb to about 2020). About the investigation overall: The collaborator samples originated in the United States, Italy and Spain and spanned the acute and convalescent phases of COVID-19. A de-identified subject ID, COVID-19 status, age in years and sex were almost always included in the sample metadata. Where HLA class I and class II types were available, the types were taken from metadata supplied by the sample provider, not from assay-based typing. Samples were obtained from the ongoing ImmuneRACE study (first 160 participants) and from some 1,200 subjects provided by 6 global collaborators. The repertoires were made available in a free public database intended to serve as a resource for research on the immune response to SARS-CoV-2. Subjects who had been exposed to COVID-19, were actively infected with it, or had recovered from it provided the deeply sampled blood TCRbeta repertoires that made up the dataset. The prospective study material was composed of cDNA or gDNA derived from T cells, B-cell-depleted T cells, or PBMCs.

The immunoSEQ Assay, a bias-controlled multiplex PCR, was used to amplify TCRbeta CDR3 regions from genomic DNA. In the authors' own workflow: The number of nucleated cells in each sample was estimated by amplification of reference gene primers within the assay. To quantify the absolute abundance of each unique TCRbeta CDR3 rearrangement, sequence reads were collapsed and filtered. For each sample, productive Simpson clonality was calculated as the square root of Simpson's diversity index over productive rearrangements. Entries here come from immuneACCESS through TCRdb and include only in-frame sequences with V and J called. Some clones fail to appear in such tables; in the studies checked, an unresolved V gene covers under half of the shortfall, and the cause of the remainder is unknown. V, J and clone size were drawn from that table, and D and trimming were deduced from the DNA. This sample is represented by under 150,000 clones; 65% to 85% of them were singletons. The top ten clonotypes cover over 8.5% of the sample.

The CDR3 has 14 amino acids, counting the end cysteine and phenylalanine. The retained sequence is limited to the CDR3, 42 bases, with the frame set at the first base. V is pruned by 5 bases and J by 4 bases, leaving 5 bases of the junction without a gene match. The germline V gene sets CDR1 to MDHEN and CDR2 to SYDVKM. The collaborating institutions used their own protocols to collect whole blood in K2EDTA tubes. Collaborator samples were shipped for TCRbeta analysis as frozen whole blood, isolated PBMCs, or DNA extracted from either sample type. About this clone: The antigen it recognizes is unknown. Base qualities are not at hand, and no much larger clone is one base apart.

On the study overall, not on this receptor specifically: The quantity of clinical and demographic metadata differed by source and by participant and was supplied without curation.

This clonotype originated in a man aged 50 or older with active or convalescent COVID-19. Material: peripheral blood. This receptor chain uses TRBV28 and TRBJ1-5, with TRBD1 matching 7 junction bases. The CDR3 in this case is CASSPGTDNQPQHF. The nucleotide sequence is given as TGTGCCAGCAGTCCCGGGACAGATAATCAGCCCCAGCATTTT.